One and the same sample provided the 30 T cell receptor beta chains below, sequenced in a study of T cell repertoires in ileal Crohn's disease (dated by TCRdb to between 2017 and 2020). Sample time point, as interpreted from the label and publication: inflamed ileum from the surgical specimen. Libraries were made using the immunoSEQ multiplex PCR assay. The table comes from immuneACCESS by way of TCRdb, which keeps in-frame sequences with V and J called. Part of the clones is missing from these tables; in studies checked, under half for an unresolved V gene and the rest for unknown reasons. Here the sample has 2,500 to 3,500 clones; roughly 77% occur a single time. The ten largest make up over 5% of the sample. The sequenced sample consisted of ileal tissue. The receptors were gathered from an adult with Crohn's disease.

The chain employs TRBV30 and TRBJ1-1, with D hard to call. The V gene's germline CDR1 is GTSNPN and CDR2 SVGIG (reference sequence). The V end was cut by 2 bases, the J end by 6 bases, with 13 bases between. The length of the CDR3 is 13 residues. This chain's CDR3 is CAWSPLWRPEAFF. The CDR3 DNA reads TGTGCCTGGAGTCCTCTATGGCGACCTGAAGCTTTCTTT.

This chain links TRBV30 with TRBJ2-7; D is uncertain. V was clipped by 3 bases and J by 3 bases, with 9 bases between them. CDR1 is GTSNPN and CDR2 is SVGIG in the germline V gene (reference sequence). The CDR3 is 12 amino acids. The CDR3 here is CAWRSHFYEQYF. In DNA, the CDR3 is TGTGCCTGGAGGTCCCATTTCTACGAGCAGTACTTC.

The chain uses TRBV7-9 and TRBJ1-4; TRBD1 is a possible D gene (6 bases). Germline V gene data show CDR1 as SEHNR and CDR2 as FQNEAQ (reference sequence). V was shortened by 8 bases and J by 5 bases, with 15 bases between the two germline ends. The CDR3 extends over 14 amino acids. CDR3 nucleotides: TGTGCCAGCTCTCCGGGACAAGGGAATGAAAAACTGTTTTTT. Translated, it gives CASSPGQGNEKLFF.

This chain uses TRBV15 with TRBJ1-4, with D uncertain. Germline values: CDR1 LNHNV, CDR2 YYDKDF (reference sequence). The CDR3 spans 13 residues. Trimming took off 2 bases at V and 7 bases at J, with 8 bases between the two ends. CDR3 nucleotides: TGTGCCACCAGCAGACGGACTGGTGAAAAACTGTTTTTT. Its protein is CATSRRTGEKLFF.

The chain carries TRBV14 and TRBJ2-5, with D uncertain. The V end was cut by 0 bases, the J end by 6 bases, with 5 bases between. CDR3 length equals 12 residues. Germline V gene lookup returns CDR1 SGHDN and CDR2 FVKESK. The CDR3 coding sequence is TGTGCCAGCAGCCAAGAGAGAAAGACCCAGTACTTC. This translates into CASSQERKTQYF. The full variable domain, completed using reference TRBV14 and TRBJ2-5, is EAGVTQFPSHSVIEKGQTVTLRCDPISGHDNLYWYRRVMGKEIKFLLHFVKESKQDESGMPNNRFLAERTGGTYSTLKVQPAELEDSGVYFCASSQERKTQYFGPGTRLLVL.

The chain joins TRBV20-1 to TRBJ1-2; tentative D call: TRBD1 (6 bases). Germline V lookup: CDR1 DFQATT, CDR2 SNEGSKA (reference sequence). Trimming cost V 5 bases and J 7 bases, with 11 bases left between them. This CDR3 comprises 11 residues. The CDR3 loop reads CSAQGPSGYTF. The CDR3 nucleotides read TGCAGTGCTCAGGGGCCTAGTGGCTACACCTTC.

This clone occurred a few times. The V and J genes are TRBV6-5 and TRBJ2-5, with TRBD2 as a possible D gene (5 bases). CDR1 and CDR2 (germline): MNHEY, SVGAGI. V lost 2 bases and J 5 bases, leaving 9 bases between the germline ends. The CDR3 is 13 residues long. CDR3 protein: CASSYTRRETQYF. The DNA of the CDR3 is TGTGCCAGCAGTTACACTAGAAGGGAGACCCAGTACTTC.

J is TRBJ2-6 and V is TRBV27; 8 nucleotides match TRBD2. This CDR3 is 16 amino acids long. J gave up 3 bases and V 1 base, and 2 bases lay outside the gene matches. Germline V gene lookup returns CDR1 MNHEY and CDR2 SMNVEV (reference sequence). This CDR3 is CASSLYGRGGANVLTF. CDR3 sequence (DNA): TGTGCCAGCAGTTTATACGGGAGGGGTGGGGCCAACGTCCTGACTTTC.

This clone was picked up a small number of times. The chain carries TRBV6-5 and TRBJ1-2; no clear D. V gave up 0 bases and J gave up 8 bases, with 10 bases separating them. This CDR3 is 13 amino acids long. From germline, CDR1 is MNHEY and CDR2 SVGAGI. CDR3 amino acids: CASSYSRSLGYTF. CDR3 DNA sequence: TGTGCCAGCAGTTACTCGAGATCTCTGGGCTACACCTTC.

This clone has a handful of counts. The chain uses TRBV19 and TRBJ1-3, with unresolved D. This CDR3 region has 16 residues. Germline lookup yields CDR1 LNHDA and CDR2 SQIVND (reference sequence). V lost 3 bases, J lost 4 bases, and 16 bases lay in between. CDR3 sequence: CASSIPLDLGGNTIYF. CDR3 nucleotide sequence: TGTGCCAGTAGTATTCCCCTGGACCTTGGGGGAAACACCATATATTTT.

The gene calls are TRBV14 and TRBJ1-1; D possibly corresponds to TRBD1 (6 bases). The CDR3 totals 12 residues. Germline V CDR1 and CDR2: SGHDN, FVKESK. V gave up 4 bases and J gave up 7 bases, with 10 bases separating them. The CDR3 coding sequence is TGTGCCAGCAGCCGGGGGCCGATTGAAGCTTTCTTT. Its protein product is CASSRGPIEAFF.

This chain connects TRBV9 to TRBJ2-7; the D gene is possibly TRBD2 (6 bases). V gave up 1 base and J gave up 3 bases, with 8 bases separating them. This CDR3 has 13 amino acids. Germline V gene lookup returns CDR1 SGDLS and CDR2 YYNGEE. CDR3 DNA sequence: TGTGCCAGCAGCGTAACCGGGAGCTACGAGCAGTACTTC. Translation gives CASSVTGSYEQYF.

The rearrangement joins TRBV19 to TRBJ2-2, with 7 bases matching TRBD2. The V gene end was trimmed by 2 bases and the J gene end by 8 bases; junction bases not matched to a gene: 11. The CDR3 runs 16 residues. Germline V gene data show CDR1 as LNHDA and CDR2 as SQIVND (reference sequence). CDR3 nucleotide sequence: TGTGCCAGTAGTATACGGACGAGCAGGGAGGGTGGGGAGCTGTTTTTT. It encodes CASSIRTSREGGELFF. Complete variable domain (other parts from reference TRBV19 and TRBJ2-2): DGGITQSPKYLFRKEGQNVTLSCEQNLNHDAMYWYRQDPGQGLRLIYYSQIVNDFQKGDIAEGYSVSREKKESFPLTVTSAQKNPTAFYLCASSIRTSREGGELFFGEGSRLTVL.

V and J are TRBV19 and TRBJ2-2; maybe TRBD2 (6 bases). V dropped 9 bases and J dropped 2 bases, with 19 bases sitting between them. CDR1 and CDR2 from the germline V gene are LNHDA and SQIVND (reference sequence). The CDR3 contains 16 residues. CDR3 residues: CASEYTMGGNTGELFF. For the CDR3, the DNA is TGTGCCAGCGAATATACTATGGGGGGTAACACCGGGGAGCTGTTTTTT.

CDR3 sequence (DNA): TGTGCCAGCAGCTTAGAGGGGACAGGGATCACCGGGGAGCTGTTTTTT. Protein: CASSLEGTGITGELFF. V and J are TRBV7-8 and TRBJ2-2; 9 positions match TRBD1. Germline CDR1 SGHVS, CDR2 FQNEAQ. CDR3 length: 16 residues. V dropped 1 base and J dropped 4; count of bases not matched to a gene: 4.

This clone was recorded only once. V is TRBV9 and J is TRBJ2-1; 7 nucleotides align to TRBD2. This CDR3 comprises 14 residues. Germline V gene data show CDR1 as SGDLS and CDR2 as YYNGEE. V shed 3 bases, J shed 6 bases, and the junction held 6 bases outside the gene matches. CDR3 DNA sequence: TGTGCCAGCAGCGGAGCGGGAAATGGCAATGAGCAGTTCTTC. Translated, it gives CASSGAGNGNEQFF.

The rearrangement links TRBV9 to TRBJ2-7; D possibly corresponds to TRBD2 (5 bases). The V gene's germline CDR1 is SGDLS and CDR2 YYNGEE. Trimming took 1 base from V and 1 from J, leaving 9 bases between them. This CDR3 region has 14 residues. The chain's CDR3 is CASSVTEGSYEQYF. The DNA for the CDR3 is TGTGCCAGCAGCGTAACCGAGGGATCCTACGAGCAGTACTTC.

J is TRBJ2-3 and V is TRBV29-1; 8 bases agree with TRBD2. Unmatched junction bases numbered 11, after V lost 1 base and J lost 2 bases. The CDR3 runs to 17 residues. Germline CDR1 SQVTM, CDR2 ANQGSEA. DNA for the CDR3: TGCAGCGTTGAAGGGGGGACGGGAGGGTATATCACAGATACGCAGTATTTT. Encoded protein: CSVEGGTGGYITDTQYF.

This clone was detected only once. The V gene is TRBV28, the J gene TRBJ2-3; TRBD2 aligns across 7 bases. The CDR3 length is 15 residues. V shed 5 bases and J 9 bases; nucleotides not matched to a gene: 14. Per germline, CDR1 MDHEN and CDR2 SYDVKM. CDR3 in amino acids: CASSVTSELPRTQYF. The CDR3 DNA sequence: TGTGCCAGCAGTGTAACTAGCGAACTCCCCAGAACGCAGTATTTT.

The V gene is TRBV23-1, the J gene TRBJ1-5, with 9 positions matching TRBD1. TRBV23-1 counts as an open reading frame of uncertain function. The junction had 13 bases not matched to a gene; V was cut back by 4 bases and J by 0 bases. This CDR3 is 19 amino acids long. The CDR3 here is CASSPFGTGKRDSNQPQHF. The CDR3 DNA sequence: TGCGCCAGCAGTCCCTTTGGGACAGGGAAAAGAGATAGCAATCAGCCCCAGCATTTT.

The J gene is TRBJ1-1, the V gene TRBV5-6; 7 bases line up with TRBD1. The CDR3 totals 15 residues. V was pared by 3 bases and J by 5 bases, with 10 bases of the junction left unmatched. Germline CDR1 reads SGHDT; CDR2 reads YYEEEE. CDR3 sequence: CASSWTNRGGTEAFF. As DNA, the CDR3 is TGTGCCAGCAGCTGGACAAACAGGGGTGGGACTGAAGCTTTCTTT.

V usage is TRBV5-3 and J usage is TRBJ2-6; maybe TRBD2 (6 bases). TRBV5-3 is an ORF, with its function uncertain. Trimming stripped 4 bases from V and 0 bases from J, with 20 bases between. The CDR3 totals 19 residues. This CDR3 reads CARSEEGQRTLSGANVLTF. CDR3 bases: TGTGCCAGAAGCGAGGAGGGTCAGCGGACTCTCTCTGGGGCCAACGTCCTGACTTTC.

V gene TRBV14 combines with J gene TRBJ1-4, with D unresolved. V shed 0 bases and J shed 0 bases, with 11 bases lying between them. Germline values: CDR1 SGHDN, CDR2 FVKESK. The CDR3 has 17 amino acids. The CDR3, as DNA: TGTGCCAGCAGCCAAGATCGGTACGGTGCAACTAATGAAAAACTGTTTTTT. This gives the protein CASSQDRYGATNEKLFF.

V gene TRBV5-1 combines with J gene TRBJ2-1; D might be TRBD1 (6 bases). This CDR3 comprises 14 residues. Germline CDR1 is SGHRS and CDR2 is YFSETQ. V lost 0 bases and J lost 2, with 6 bases in between. This chain's CDR3 is CASSLGGPYNEQFF. The DNA of the CDR3 is TGCGCCAGCAGCTTGGGGGGGCCCTACAATGAGCAGTTCTTC.

The sample holds one count of this clone. The chain joins TRBV7-7 to TRBJ2-1; no clear D gene. CDR1 is SSHAT, CDR2 FNYEAQ, per germline (reference sequence). This CDR3 comprises 13 residues. The V end lost 5 bases, the J end lost 5 bases, and 10 bases lay between the germline ends. CDR3 amino acids: CASSPSSDNEQFF. The CDR3 DNA reads as TGTGCCAGCAGCCCCTCATCGGACAATGAGCAGTTCTTC.

V gene TRBV21-1 combines with J gene TRBJ2-2; TRBD1 is the table's D call, not checked against the DNA. TRBV21-1 is deemed a pseudogene. The CDR3 loop spans 16 amino acids. Here the CDR3 DNA reads TGTGCCAGCAGCAAAGAAAGAGGGACAGGGCCCGGGGAGCTGTTTTTT. Translating it yields CASSKERGTGPGELFF.

The genes are TRBV7-2 and TRBJ1-5; D may be TRBD1 (6 bases). Germline values: CDR1 SGHTA, CDR2 FQGNSA. Trimming took 5 bases from V and 4 from J, leaving 9 bases between them. This CDR3 region has 13 residues. In DNA form, the CDR3 reads TGTGCCAGCAGCCAGGGGATGAATCAGCCCCAGCATTTT. It translates to CASSQGMNQPQHF.

The rearrangement joins TRBV4-3 to TRBJ2-1; TRBD1 agrees at 8 bases. CDR3 size: 19 residues. Germline V gene lookup returns CDR1 LGHNA and CDR2 YSLEER. With 0 bases clipped from V and 2 bases from J, the junction kept 12 bases outside the gene matches. CDR3 in DNA: TGCGCCAGCAGCCAAGACCGGAACAGGGGGAGTTTTCCCTACAATGAGCAGTTCTTC. Amino acid sequence: CASSQDRNRGSFPYNEQFF.

The J gene is TRBJ2-7, the V gene TRBV4-1, with a tentative D call TRBD1 (6 bases). V was trimmed by 3 bases and J by 4 bases, leaving 10 bases between them. CDR3 size: 13 residues. The germline gives CDR1 MGHRA, CDR2 YSYEKL. CDR3 in amino acids: CASSQETGYEQYF. CDR3 nucleotides: TGCGCCAGCAGCCAGGAAACAGGGTACGAGCAGTACTTC.

J is TRBJ1-2 and V is TRBV5-2. TRBV5-2 is reported as a pseudogene. This CDR3 region has 16 residues. In nucleotides, the CDR3 is TGTGCCAGCAATGAGACCCGAGTACGAAAGACCTATGGCTACACCTTC. Translating it yields CASNETRVRKTYGYTF.